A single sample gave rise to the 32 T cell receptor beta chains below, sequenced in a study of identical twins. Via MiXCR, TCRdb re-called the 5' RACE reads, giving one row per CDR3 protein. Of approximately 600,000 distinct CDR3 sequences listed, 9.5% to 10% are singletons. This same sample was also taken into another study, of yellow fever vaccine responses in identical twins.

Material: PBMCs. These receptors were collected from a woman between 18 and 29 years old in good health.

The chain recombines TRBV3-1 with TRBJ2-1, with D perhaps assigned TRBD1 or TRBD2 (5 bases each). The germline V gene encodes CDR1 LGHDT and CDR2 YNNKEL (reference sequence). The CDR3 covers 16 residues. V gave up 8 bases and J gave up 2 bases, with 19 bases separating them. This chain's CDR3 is CASSQEGITTYNEQFF. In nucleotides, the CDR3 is TGTGCCAGCTCTCAAGAGGGGATAACGACCTACAATGAGCAGTTCTTC.

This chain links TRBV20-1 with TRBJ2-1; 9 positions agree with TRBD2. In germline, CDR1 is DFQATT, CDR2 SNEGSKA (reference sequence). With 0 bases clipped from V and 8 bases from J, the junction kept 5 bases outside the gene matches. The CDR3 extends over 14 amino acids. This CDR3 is CSARDSGRGDEQFF. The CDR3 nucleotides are TGCAGTGCTAGAGATAGCGGGAGAGGCGATGAGCAGTTCTTC.

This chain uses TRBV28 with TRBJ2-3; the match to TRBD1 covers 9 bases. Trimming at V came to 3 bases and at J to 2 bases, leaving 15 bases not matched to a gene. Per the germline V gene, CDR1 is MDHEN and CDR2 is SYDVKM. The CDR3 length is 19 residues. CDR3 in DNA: TGTGCCAGCAGTTTCGGCGGTTGGTACAGGGGGCTGGACACAGATACGCAGTATTTT. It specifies CASSFGGWYRGLDTDTQYF.

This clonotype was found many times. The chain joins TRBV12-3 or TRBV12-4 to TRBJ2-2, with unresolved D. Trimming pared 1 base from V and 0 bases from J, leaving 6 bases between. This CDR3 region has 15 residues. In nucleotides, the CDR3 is TGTGCCAGCAGTTTAGGGGCGGCGAACACCGGGGAGCTGTTTTTT. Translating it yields CASSLGAANTGELFF.

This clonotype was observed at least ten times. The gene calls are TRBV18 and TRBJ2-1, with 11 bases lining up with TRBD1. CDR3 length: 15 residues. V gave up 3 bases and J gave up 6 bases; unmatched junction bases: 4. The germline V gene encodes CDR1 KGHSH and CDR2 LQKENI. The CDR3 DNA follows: TGTGCCAGCTCACCCGGACAGGGGGCCGGCAATGAGCAGTTCTTC. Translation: CASSPGQGAGNEQFF.

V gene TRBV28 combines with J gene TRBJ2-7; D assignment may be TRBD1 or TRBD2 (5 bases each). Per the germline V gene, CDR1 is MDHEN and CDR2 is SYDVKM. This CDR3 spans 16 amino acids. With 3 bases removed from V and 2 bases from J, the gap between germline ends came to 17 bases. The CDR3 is CASSFLGLKGPYEQYF. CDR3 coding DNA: TGTGCCAGCAGTTTTTTAGGACTGAAGGGGCCCTACGAGCAGTACTTC.

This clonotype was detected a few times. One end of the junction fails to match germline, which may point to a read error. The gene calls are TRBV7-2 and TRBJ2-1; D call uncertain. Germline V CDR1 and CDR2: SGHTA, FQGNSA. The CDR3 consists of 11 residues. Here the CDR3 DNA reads TGTGCCAGCAGCTTAGTGAACAGCCCGGCGTTC. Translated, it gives CASSLVNSPAF.

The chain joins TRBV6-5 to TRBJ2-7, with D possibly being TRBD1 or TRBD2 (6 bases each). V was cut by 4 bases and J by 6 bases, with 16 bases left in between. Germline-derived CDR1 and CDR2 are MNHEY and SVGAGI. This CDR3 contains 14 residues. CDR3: CASSFQPKGGEQYF. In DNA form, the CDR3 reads TGTGCCAGCAGTTTCCAACCAAAGGGGGGCGAGCAGTACTTC.

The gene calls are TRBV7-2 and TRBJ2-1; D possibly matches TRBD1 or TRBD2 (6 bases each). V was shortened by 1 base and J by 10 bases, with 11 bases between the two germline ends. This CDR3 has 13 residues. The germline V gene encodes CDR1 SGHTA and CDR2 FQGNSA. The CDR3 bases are TGTGCCAGCAGCTTAGGGGGGGCCCGGGAGCAGTTCTTC. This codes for CASSLGGAREQFF.

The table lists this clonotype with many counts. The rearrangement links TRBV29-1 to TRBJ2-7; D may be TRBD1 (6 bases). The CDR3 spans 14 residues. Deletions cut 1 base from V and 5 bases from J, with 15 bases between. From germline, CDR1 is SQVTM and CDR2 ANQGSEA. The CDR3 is CSVEGGRGANEQYF. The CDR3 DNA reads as TGCAGCGTTGAAGGTGGCAGGGGTGCAAACGAGCAGTACTTC.

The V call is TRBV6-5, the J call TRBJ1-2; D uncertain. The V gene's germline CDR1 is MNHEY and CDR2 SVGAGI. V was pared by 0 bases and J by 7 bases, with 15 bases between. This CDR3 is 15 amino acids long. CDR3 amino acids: CASSYSFSLPGGYTF. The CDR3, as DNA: TGTGCCAGCAGTTACTCTTTCTCCCTACCAGGTGGCTACACCTTC.

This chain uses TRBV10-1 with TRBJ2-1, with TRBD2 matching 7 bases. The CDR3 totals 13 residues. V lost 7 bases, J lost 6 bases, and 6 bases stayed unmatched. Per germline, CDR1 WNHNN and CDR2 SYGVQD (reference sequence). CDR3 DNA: TGCGCCAGCACAATTTGGGGGGGCAATGAGCAGTTCTTC. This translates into CASTIWGGNEQFF.

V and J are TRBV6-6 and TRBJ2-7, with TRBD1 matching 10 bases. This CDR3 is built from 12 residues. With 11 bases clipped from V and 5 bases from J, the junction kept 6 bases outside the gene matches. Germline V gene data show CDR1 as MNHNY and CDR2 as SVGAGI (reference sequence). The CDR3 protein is CAGAGQGDEQYF. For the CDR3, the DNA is TGTGCCGGCGCCGGACAGGGGGACGAGCAGTACTTC.

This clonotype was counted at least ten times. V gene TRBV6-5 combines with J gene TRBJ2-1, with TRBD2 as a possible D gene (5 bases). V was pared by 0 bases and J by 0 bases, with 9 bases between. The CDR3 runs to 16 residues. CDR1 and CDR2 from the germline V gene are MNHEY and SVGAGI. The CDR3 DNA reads TGTGCCAGCAGTTACTCGACGGCGGGCTCCTACAATGAGCAGTTCTTC. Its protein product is CASSYSTAGSYNEQFF.

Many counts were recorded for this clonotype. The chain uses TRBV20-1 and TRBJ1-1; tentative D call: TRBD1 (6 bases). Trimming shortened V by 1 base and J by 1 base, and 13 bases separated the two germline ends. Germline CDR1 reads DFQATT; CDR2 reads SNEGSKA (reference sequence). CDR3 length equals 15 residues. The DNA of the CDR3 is TGCAGTGCTAGAGTCCCGGGACATTCGAACACTGAAGCTTTCTTT. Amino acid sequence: CSARVPGHSNTEAFF.

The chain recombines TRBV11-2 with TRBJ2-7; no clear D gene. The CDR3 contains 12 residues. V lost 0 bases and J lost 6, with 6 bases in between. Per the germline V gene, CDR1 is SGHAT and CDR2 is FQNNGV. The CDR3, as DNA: TGTGCCAGCAGCTTAGATTCAAGCGAGCAGTACTTC. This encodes CASSLDSSEQYF.

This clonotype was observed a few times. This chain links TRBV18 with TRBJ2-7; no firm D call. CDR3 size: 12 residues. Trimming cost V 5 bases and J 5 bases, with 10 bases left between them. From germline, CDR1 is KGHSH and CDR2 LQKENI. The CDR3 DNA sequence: TGTGCCAGCTCAAATATCGGCAACGAGCAGTACTTC. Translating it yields CASSNIGNEQYF.

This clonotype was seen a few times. CDR3 loop: CASSPQRGGHTEQFF. The CDR3 DNA sequence: TGTGCCAGCAGCCCTCAGCGGGGGGGCCATACTGAGCAGTTCTTC. The chain is built from TRBV3-1 and TRBJ2-1; 10 nucleotides match TRBD2. Trimming cost V 4 bases and J 9 bases; bases outside gene matches: 9. CDR1 is LGHDT and CDR2 is YNNKEL in the germline V gene (reference sequence). This CDR3 is built from 15 residues.

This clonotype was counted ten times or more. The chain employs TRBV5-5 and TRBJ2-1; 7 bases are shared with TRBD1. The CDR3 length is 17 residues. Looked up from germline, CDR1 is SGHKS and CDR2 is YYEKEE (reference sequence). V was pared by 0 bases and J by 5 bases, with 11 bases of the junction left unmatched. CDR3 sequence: CASSLGSPGQRNNEQFF. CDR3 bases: TGTGCCAGCAGCTTGGGGAGTCCGGGACAGAGAAACAATGAGCAGTTCTTC.

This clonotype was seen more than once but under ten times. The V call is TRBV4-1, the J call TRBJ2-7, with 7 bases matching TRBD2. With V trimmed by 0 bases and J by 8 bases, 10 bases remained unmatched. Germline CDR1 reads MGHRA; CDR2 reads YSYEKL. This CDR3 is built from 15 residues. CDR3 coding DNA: TGCGCCAGCAGCCAAGATGGACTAGGAGCGACGAAGCAGTACTTC. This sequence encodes CASSQDGLGATKQYF.

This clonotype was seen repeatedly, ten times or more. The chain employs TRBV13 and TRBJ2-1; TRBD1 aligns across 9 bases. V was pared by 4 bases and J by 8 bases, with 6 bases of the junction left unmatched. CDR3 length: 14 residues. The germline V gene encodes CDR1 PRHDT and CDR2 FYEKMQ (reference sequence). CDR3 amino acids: CASSSKGQGDEQFF. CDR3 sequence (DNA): TGTGCCAGCAGCTCAAAGGGACAGGGCGATGAGCAGTTCTTC.

CDR3 protein: CASSLAGAAAYEQYF. CDR3 DNA sequence: TGCGCCAGCAGCTTGGCCGGGGCAGCGGCCTACGAGCAGTACTTC. This chain connects TRBV5-1 to TRBJ2-7; D possibly uses TRBD1 or TRBD2 (5 bases each). This CDR3 is built from 15 residues. Germline V gene sequence: CDR1 SGHRS, CDR2 YFSETQ. Trimming stripped 0 bases from V and 2 bases from J, with 12 bases between. Full variable domain (remainder filled in from reference TRBV5-1 and TRBJ2-7): KAGVTQTPRYLIKTRGQQVTLSCSPISGHRSVSWYQQTPGQGLQFLFEYFSETQRNKGNFPGRFSGRQFSNSRSEMNVSTLELGDSALYLCASSLAGAAAYEQYFGPGTRLTVT.

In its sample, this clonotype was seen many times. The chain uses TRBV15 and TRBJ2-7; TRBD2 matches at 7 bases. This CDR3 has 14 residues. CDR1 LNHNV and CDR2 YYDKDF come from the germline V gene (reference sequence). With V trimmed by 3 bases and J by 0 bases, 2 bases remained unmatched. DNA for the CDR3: TGTGCCACCAGCAGCGGGGGGAGCTCCTACGAGCAGTACTTC. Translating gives CATSSGGSSYEQYF. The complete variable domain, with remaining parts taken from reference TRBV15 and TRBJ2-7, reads DAMVIQNPRYQVTQFGKPVTLSCSQTLNHNVMYWYQQKSSQAPKLLFHYYDKDFNNEADTPDNFQSRRPNTSFCFLDIRSPGLGDTAMYLCATSSGGSSYEQYFGPGTRLTVT.

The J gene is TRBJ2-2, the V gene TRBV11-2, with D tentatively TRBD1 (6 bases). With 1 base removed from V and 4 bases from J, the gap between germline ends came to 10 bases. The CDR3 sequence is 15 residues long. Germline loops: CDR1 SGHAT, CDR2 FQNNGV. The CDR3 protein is CASSLVQGFTGELFF. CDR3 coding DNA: TGTGCCAGCAGCTTAGTACAGGGTTTCACCGGGGAGCTGTTTTTT.

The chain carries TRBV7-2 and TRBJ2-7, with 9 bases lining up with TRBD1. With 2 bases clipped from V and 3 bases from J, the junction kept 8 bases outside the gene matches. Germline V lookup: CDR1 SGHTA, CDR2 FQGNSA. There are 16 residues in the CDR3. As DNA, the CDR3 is TGTGCCAGCAGCTTATGGGACACAGGGGGCGTCTACGAGCAGTACTTC. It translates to CASSLWDTGGVYEQYF.

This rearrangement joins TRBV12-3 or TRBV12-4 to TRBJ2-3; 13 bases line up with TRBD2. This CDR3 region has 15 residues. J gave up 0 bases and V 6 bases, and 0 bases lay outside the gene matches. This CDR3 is CASRLAGGSTDTQYF. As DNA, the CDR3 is TGTGCCAGCAGACTAGCGGGGGGGAGCACAGATACGCAGTATTTT.

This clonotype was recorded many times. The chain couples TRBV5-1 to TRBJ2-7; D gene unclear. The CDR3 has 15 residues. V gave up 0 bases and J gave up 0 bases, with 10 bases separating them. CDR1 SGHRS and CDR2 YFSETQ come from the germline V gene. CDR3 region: CASSLGAIPSYEQYF. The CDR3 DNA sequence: TGCGCCAGCAGCTTGGGGGCCATACCCTCCTACGAGCAGTACTTC.

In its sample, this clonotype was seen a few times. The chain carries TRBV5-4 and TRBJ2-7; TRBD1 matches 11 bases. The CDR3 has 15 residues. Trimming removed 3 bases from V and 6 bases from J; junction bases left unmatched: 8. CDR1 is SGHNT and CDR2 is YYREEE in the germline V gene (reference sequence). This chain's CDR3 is CASSYIGQGASEQYF. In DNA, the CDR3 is TGTGCCAGCAGCTACATCGGACAGGGGGCATCCGAGCAGTACTTC. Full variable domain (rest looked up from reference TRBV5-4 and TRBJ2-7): ETGVTQSPTHLIKTRGQQVTLRCSSQSGHNTVSWYQQALGQGPQFIFQYYREEENGRGNFPPRFSGLQFPNYSSELNVNALELDDSALYLCASSYIGQGASEQYFGPGTRLTVT.

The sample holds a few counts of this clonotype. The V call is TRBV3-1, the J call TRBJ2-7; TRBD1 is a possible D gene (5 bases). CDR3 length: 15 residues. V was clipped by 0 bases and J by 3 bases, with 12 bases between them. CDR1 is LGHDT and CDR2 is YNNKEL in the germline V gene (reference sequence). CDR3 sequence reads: CASSQDPGYGYEQYF. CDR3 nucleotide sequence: TGTGCCAGCAGCCAAGATCCAGGGTATGGCTACGAGCAGTACTTC.

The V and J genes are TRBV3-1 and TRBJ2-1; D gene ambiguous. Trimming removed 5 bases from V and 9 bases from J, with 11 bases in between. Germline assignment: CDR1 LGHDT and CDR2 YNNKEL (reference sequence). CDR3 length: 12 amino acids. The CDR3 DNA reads TGTGCCAGCAGCTCCCCATTGACTGAGCAGTTCTTC. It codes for CASSSPLTEQFF.

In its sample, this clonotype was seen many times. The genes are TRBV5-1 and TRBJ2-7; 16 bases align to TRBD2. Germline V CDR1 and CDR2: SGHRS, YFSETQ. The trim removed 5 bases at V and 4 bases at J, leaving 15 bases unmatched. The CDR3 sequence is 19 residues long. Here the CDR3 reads CASSYGTSGRAPSIYEQYF. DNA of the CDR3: TGCGCCAGCAGTTACGGGACTAGCGGGAGGGCCCCGTCGATTTACGAGCAGTACTTC.

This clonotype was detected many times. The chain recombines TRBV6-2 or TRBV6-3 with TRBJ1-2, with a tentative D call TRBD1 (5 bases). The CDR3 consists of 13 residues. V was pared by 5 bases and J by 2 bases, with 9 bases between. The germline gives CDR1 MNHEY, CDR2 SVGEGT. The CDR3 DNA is TGTGCCAGCAGTAGGGACCCAAACTATGGCTACACCTTC. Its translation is CASSRDPNYGYTF.